Shown below are 26 T cell receptor beta chains from a single sample sequenced in a study of CD8+ T cells in alopecia areata. As for treatment: oral pan-JAK inhibitor, 5-10 mg twice daily. Once RNA had been extracted, it was reverse transcribed into cDNA to act as the sequencing template. Data came from immunoSEQ multiplex PCR; TCRdb stores just in-frame clones and leaves some out. The table lists fewer than 250,000 clones, 50% to 60% of them singletons. This specimen was CD4+ T cells sorted from blood, taken at week 4, from a patient treated with tofacitinib. All receptors come from a human donor with alopecia areata.

The rearrangement uses TRBV5-1 and TRBJ2-2; 13 bases are a match to TRBD2. After removal of 0 bases from V and 8 bases from J, the junction contained 7 bases not matched to a gene. Germline V gene data show CDR1 as SGHRS and CDR2 as YFSETQ. CDR3 length: 17 amino acids. The CDR3 spells CASSLDGLAGARGELFF. In DNA form, the CDR3 reads TGCGCCAGCAGCTTGGATGGACTAGCGGGGGCTCGAGGGGAGCTGTTTTTT.

Only one count was recorded for this clone. The CDR3 loop is CASSPKRTGVFPYEQYF. The CDR3 DNA reads as TGTGCCAGCAGCCCCAAAAGGACAGGGGTTTTTCCCTACGAGCAGTACTTC. The genes are TRBV7-2 and TRBJ2-7, with 9 bases fitting TRBD1. Germline V gives CDR1 SGHTA, CDR2 FQGNSA. V trimming: 5 bases; J trimming: 2 bases; junction bases outside the gene matches: 13. The length of the CDR3 is 17 residues.

The rearrangement joins TRBV29-1 to TRBJ1-2; TRBD1 agrees at 9 bases. This CDR3 spans 14 amino acids. J gave up 8 bases and V 7 bases, and 14 bases lay outside the gene matches. CDR1 and CDR2 (germline): SQVTM, ANQGSEA. This chain's CDR3 is CSAEHTQGQGGYTF. CDR3 bases: TGCAGCGCCGAACACACTCAGGGACAGGGAGGCTACACCTTC.

This clone turned up a few times. This sequence joins TRBV29-1 and TRBJ2-3; D is undetermined. The germline gives CDR1 SQVTM, CDR2 ANQGSEA. The CDR3 spans 15 residues. V gave up 2 bases and J gave up 9 bases, with 21 bases separating them. In nucleotides, the CDR3 is TGCAGCGTTGAAACCGCTGCGGCTGCCCCATGGACGCAGTATTTT. It translates to CSVETAAAAPWTQYF.

This sequence joins TRBV6-6 and TRBJ2-5; perhaps TRBD2 as D (5 bases). The CDR3 is 14 amino acids. Germline CDR1 and CDR2: MNHNY and SVGAGI (reference sequence). V lost 5 bases and J 1 base, leaving 11 bases between the germline ends. CDR3 coding DNA: TGTGCCAGCAGTCGACCGACTACCCAAGAGACCCAGTACTTC. It is translated as CASSRPTTQETQYF.

This chain uses TRBV30 with TRBJ2-1; 10 bases line up with TRBD2. The CDR3 has 15 amino acids. V trimming: 2 bases; J trimming: 7 bases; junction bases outside the gene matches: 8. From germline, CDR1 is GTSNPN and CDR2 SVGIG (reference sequence). The CDR3 region is CAWSPSIAGGNEQFF. The DNA of the CDR3 is TGTGCCTGGAGTCCATCGATAGCGGGAGGTAATGAGCAGTTCTTC.

V and J are TRBV29-1 and TRBJ2-7; 9 positions agree with TRBD2. The CDR3 runs 14 residues. Germline V lookup: CDR1 SQVTM, CDR2 ANQGSEA. V shed 6 bases and J 5 bases; nucleotides not matched to a gene: 11. CDR3 region: CSVISGSTPHEQYF. In DNA, the CDR3 is TGCAGCGTCATTAGCGGGAGTACGCCCCACGAGCAGTACTTC.

The chain links TRBV29-1 to TRBJ2-6; weak D call: TRBD2 (5 bases). The CDR3 is 14 amino acids. Germline lookup yields CDR1 SQVTM and CDR2 ANQGSEA. The ends were cut back, 6 bases at V and 0 bases at J, with 9 bases in the middle. CDR3 region: CSVGLTSGANVLTF. DNA for the CDR3: TGCAGCGTCGGACTGACCTCTGGGGCCAACGTCCTGACTTTC.

J is TRBJ2-7 and V is TRBV10-3; no definite D call. Between the trimmed V and J ends, which lost 9 bases and 4 bases, there was a span of 16 bases. This CDR3 region has 13 residues. CDR1 is ENHRY and CDR2 is SYGVKD in the germline V gene. The CDR3: CAIRGSRLYEQYF. In nucleotides, the CDR3 is TGTGCCATTAGAGGTAGTCGTCTATACGAGCAGTACTTC.

The CDR3 sequence: CAWLREGPVADTQYF. As DNA, the CDR3 is TGTGCCTGGTTGCGGGAGGGCCCTGTAGCAGATACGCAGTATTTT. V gene TRBV30 combines with J gene TRBJ2-3, with TRBD2 matching 9 bases. This CDR3 contains 15 residues. With 5 bases clipped from V and 4 bases from J, the junction kept 10 bases outside the gene matches. CDR1 and CDR2 from the germline V gene are GTSNPN and SVGIG (reference sequence).

The V gene is TRBV9, the J gene TRBJ2-1; 7 nucleotides align to TRBD2. V was pared by 0 bases and J by 4 bases, with 7 bases of the junction left unmatched. CDR3 length: 16 residues. In germline, CDR1 is SGDLS, CDR2 YYNGEE. The CDR3 protein is CASSVALGGSYNEQFF. CDR3 coding DNA: TGTGCCAGCAGCGTAGCACTGGGCGGGAGTTACAATGAGCAGTTCTTC. Variable domain in full (rest from reference TRBV9 and TRBJ2-1): DSGVTQTPKHLITATGQRVTLRCSPRSGDLSVYWYQQSLDQGLQFLIQYYNGEERAKGNILERFSAQQFPDLHSELNLSSLELGDSALYFCASSVALGGSYNEQFFGPGTRLTVL.

The rearrangement joins TRBV23-1 to TRBJ2-7; D remains unclear. TRBV23-1 is an open reading frame whose function is uncertain. The CDR3 is 16 residues long. V was cut by 5 bases and J by 3 bases, with 20 bases left in between. The CDR3 loop reads CASSIEAQDFVYEQYF. The DNA for the CDR3 is TGCGCCAGCAGTATCGAGGCGCAAGATTTTGTCTACGAGCAGTACTTC.

V usage is TRBV11-2 and J usage is TRBJ2-5, with D perhaps given as TRBD1 or TRBD2 (5 bases each). V was trimmed by 4 bases and J by 1 base, leaving 16 bases between them. The CDR3 spans 16 residues. Germline V gives CDR1 SGHAT, CDR2 FQNNGV. This CDR3 is CASSSLGTVTQETQYF. CDR3 nucleotides: TGTGCCAGCAGCTCCCTAGGGACCGTAACCCAAGAGACCCAGTACTTC. Full variable domain (rest looked up from reference TRBV11-2 and TRBJ2-5): EAGVAQSPRYKIIEKRQSVAFWCNPISGHATLYWYQQILGQGPKLLIQFQNNGVVDDSQLPKDRFSAERLKGVDSTLKIQPAKLEDSAVYLCASSSLGTVTQETQYFGPGTRLLVL.

Details on this clone: At one end the junction does not follow the germline gene, possibly because of a read error. The V call is TRBV15, the J call TRBJ2-2; D might be TRBD1 or TRBD2, each matching 5 bases. Germline CDR1 and CDR2: LNHNV and YYDKDF (reference sequence). There are 13 residues in the CDR3. DNA of the CDR3: TGTGCCACCAGTAGAGGGGTGGCCGGGGAGCTGTTTTTT. Its protein is CATSRGVAGELFF.

The V gene is TRBV29-1, the J gene TRBJ1-2; D remains ambiguous. Trimming stripped 5 bases from V and 6 bases from J, with 10 bases between. There are 11 residues in the CDR3. Per the germline V gene, CDR1 is SQVTM and CDR2 is ANQGSEA. CDR3 sequence: CSVYEANGYTF. In DNA form, the CDR3 reads TGCAGCGTTTACGAGGCGAATGGCTACACCTTC.

This clone was seen a few times. The rearrangement joins TRBV30 to TRBJ1-2; unclear D gene. Trimming removed 2 bases at V and 7 bases at J, with 11 bases between. CDR1 GTSNPN and CDR2 SVGIG come from the germline V gene (reference sequence). The CDR3 sequence is 12 residues long. The CDR3 here is CAWSREYRGYTF. For the CDR3, the DNA is TGTGCCTGGAGTCGGGAGTACCGTGGCTACACCTTC. The full variable domain, with the rest looked up from reference TRBV30 and TRBJ1-2, is SQTIHQWPATLVQPVGSPLSLECTVEGTSNPNLYWYRQAAGRGLQLLFYSVGIGQISSEVPQNLSASRPQDRQFILSSKKLLLSDSGFYLCAWSREYRGYTFGSGTRLTVV.

DNA for the CDR3: TGCGCCAGCAGCCAAGAATTAGGTTATGGGACACCACGATATGGCTACACCTTC. This translates into CASSQELGYGTPRYGYTF. The rearrangement links TRBV4-1 to TRBJ1-2, with a weak D call TRBD1 (6 bases). The length of the CDR3 is 18 residues. Germline CDR1 MGHRA, CDR2 YSYEKL. V lost 0 bases and J lost 5, with 22 bases in between.

In this sample, this clone turned up once. The chain links TRBV30 to TRBJ2-7; D might be TRBD1 (5 bases). Germline CDR1 is GTSNPN and CDR2 is SVGIG (reference sequence). This CDR3 has 13 residues. Trimming left V 7 bases short and J 5 bases short, with 18 bases between. CDR3 sequence (DNA): TGTGCCTCTAAACCCGGTCAGGGCAACGAGCAGTACTTC. Translating gives CASKPGQGNEQYF.

This sequence joins TRBV7-2 and TRBJ1-1; D gene uncertain. CDR1 is SGHTA and CDR2 is FQGNSA in the germline V gene. Deletions cut 2 bases from V and 5 bases from J, with 9 bases between. The CDR3 runs to 13 residues. For the CDR3, the DNA is TGTGCCAGCAGCTTAAGTTCGAATACTGAAGCTTTCTTT. Amino acids: CASSLSSNTEAFF.

This clone was seen a few times. The chain recombines TRBV5-1 with TRBJ1-1; D possibly corresponds to TRBD1 (6 bases). The CDR3 spans 14 residues. With 4 bases removed from V and 0 bases from J, the gap between germline ends came to 10 bases. From germline, CDR1 is SGHRS and CDR2 YFSETQ. CDR3 region: CASSLDRMNTEAFF. The CDR3 bases are TGCGCCAGCAGCCTCGACAGGATGAACACTGAAGCTTTCTTT.

This clone was detected once. CDR3 residues: CAISGQVDNEQFF. The CDR3 DNA sequence: TGTGCCATCAGTGGGCAGGTTGACAATGAGCAGTTCTTC. This chain connects TRBV10-3 to TRBJ2-1; D is ambiguous. The CDR3 has 13 residues. The germline V gene encodes CDR1 ENHRY and CDR2 SYGVKD. V was shortened by 4 bases and J by 5 bases, with 9 bases between the two germline ends.

This chain uses TRBV10-3 with TRBJ2-5; D is possibly TRBD2 (6 bases). Between the trimmed V and J ends, which lost 2 bases and 0 bases, there was a span of 10 bases. The length of the CDR3 is 15 residues. Germline CDR1 ENHRY, CDR2 SYGVKD. The CDR3 here is CAISEGLPYQETQYF. The DNA for the CDR3 is TGTGCCATCAGTGAGGGACTACCCTACCAAGAGACCCAGTACTTC.

There are a few counts of this clone. The V call is TRBV11-2, the J call TRBJ1-2, with D possibly matching TRBD1 (5 bases). Deletions cut 5 bases from V and 4 bases from J, with 11 bases between. This CDR3 region has 13 residues. CDR1 is SGHAT and CDR2 is FQNNGV in the germline V gene. The CDR3 spells CASSRDGPYGYTF. The CDR3 DNA sequence: TGTGCCAGCAGCCGGGACGGCCCCTATGGCTACACCTTC.

The rearrangement uses TRBV15 and TRBJ2-6; a weak D match, TRBD2 (7 bases). Per the germline V gene, CDR1 is LNHNV and CDR2 is YYDKDF (reference sequence). CDR3 length: 15 amino acids. Deletions cut 8 bases from V and 2 bases from J, with 13 bases between. In DNA, the CDR3 is TGTGCCACCTCCCCGGGGGGCACTGGGGCCAACGTCCTGACTTTC. It yields the protein CATSPGGTGANVLTF.

The table lists this clone with a few counts. Other DNA sequences in this specimen translate into the identical CDR3. The chain uses TRBV11-2 and TRBJ2-2; the D is unclear. The V gene lost 1 base and the J gene lost 6 bases, with 3 bases spanning the gap. This CDR3 is 12 amino acids long. The germline V gene has CDR1 SGHAT and CDR2 FQNNGV. CDR3 region: CASSLGAGELFF. CDR3 in DNA: TGTGCCAGCAGCTTAGGGGCCGGGGAGCTGTTTTTT.

This clone was seen only a few times. The chain carries TRBV14 and TRBJ2-7; 7 nucleotides align to TRBD1. The CDR3 totals 14 residues. V shed 4 bases and J 5 bases; nucleotides not matched to a gene: 8. Germline V gene data show CDR1 as SGHDN and CDR2 as FVKESK. CDR3 sequence: CASSLLTGDHEQYF. The CDR3 coding sequence is TGTGCCAGCAGCCTCCTTACAGGGGACCACGAGCAGTACTTC.